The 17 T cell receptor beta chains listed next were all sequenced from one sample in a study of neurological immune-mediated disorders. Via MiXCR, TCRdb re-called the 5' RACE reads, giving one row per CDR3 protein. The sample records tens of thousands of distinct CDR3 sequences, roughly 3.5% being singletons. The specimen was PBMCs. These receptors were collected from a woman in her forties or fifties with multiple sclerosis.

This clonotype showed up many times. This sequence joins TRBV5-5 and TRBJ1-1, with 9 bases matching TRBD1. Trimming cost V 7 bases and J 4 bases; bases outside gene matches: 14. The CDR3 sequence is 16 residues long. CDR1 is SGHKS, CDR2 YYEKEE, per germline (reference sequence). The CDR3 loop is CASQQLRTGEATEAFF. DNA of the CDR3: TGTGCCAGCCAGCAGCTTAGGACAGGGGAGGCCACTGAAGCTTTCTTT.

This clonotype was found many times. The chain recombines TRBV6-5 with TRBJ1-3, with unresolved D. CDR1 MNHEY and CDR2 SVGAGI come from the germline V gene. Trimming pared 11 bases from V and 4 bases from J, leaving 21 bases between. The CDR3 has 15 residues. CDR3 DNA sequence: TGTGCCGTCCGAAGATCGGGGAACGACGGAAACACCATATATTTT. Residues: CAVRRSGNDGNTIYF.

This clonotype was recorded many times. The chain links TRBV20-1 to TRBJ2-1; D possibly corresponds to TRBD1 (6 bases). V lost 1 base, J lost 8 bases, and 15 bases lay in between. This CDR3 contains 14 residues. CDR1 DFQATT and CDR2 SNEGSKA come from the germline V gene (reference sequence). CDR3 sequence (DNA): TGCAGTGCTAGAGGGGATGGCAGGGGCGATGAGCAGTTCTTC. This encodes CSARGDGRGDEQFF.

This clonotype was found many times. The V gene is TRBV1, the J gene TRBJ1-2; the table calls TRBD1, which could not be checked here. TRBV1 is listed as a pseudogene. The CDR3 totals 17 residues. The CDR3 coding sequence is TGCACCAGCAGCCCTATAAAACTAACCGGGGCGGTCTATGGCTACACCTTC. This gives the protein CTSSPIKLTGAVYGYTF.

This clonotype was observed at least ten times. The DNA of the CDR3 is TGCAGTGCTAGGCTGACAGGAGAGACCCAGTACTTC. As protein: CSARLTGETQYF. The rearrangement joins TRBV20-1 to TRBJ2-5; maybe TRBD1 (6 bases). With 3 bases removed from V and 4 bases from J, the gap between germline ends came to 9 bases. Germline CDR1 reads DFQATT; CDR2 reads SNEGSKA (reference sequence). The CDR3 has 12 amino acids.

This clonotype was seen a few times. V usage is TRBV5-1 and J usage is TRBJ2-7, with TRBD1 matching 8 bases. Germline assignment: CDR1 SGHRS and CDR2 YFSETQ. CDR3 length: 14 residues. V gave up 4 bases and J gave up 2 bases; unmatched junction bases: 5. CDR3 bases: TGCGCCAGCAGCGGGACAGGCCTAGCCTACGAGCAGTACTTC. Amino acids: CASSGTGLAYEQYF.

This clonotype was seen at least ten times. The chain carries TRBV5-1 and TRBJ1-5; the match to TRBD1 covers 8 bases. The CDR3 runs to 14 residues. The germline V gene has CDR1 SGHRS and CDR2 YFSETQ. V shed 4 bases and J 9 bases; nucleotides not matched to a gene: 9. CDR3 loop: CASSTGQGRGPQHF. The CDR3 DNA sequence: TGCGCCAGCAGCACCGGACAGGGCAGGGGGCCCCAGCATTTT.

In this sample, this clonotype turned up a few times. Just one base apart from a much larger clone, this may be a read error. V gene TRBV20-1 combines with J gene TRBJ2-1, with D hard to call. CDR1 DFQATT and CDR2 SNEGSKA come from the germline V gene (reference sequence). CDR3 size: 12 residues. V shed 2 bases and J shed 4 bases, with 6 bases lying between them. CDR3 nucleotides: TGCAGTGCTAGATTGAATTACAATGAGCAGTTCTTC. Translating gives CSARLNYNEQFF.

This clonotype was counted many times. CDR3 sequence: CASSYRQYNQPQHF. The CDR3 coding sequence is TGTGCCAGCAGTTACAGACAGTACAATCAGCCCCAGCATTTT. The genes are TRBV6-6 and TRBJ1-5, with TRBD1 as a possible D gene (5 bases). V gave up 2 bases and J gave up 3 bases, with 8 bases separating them. The CDR3 has 14 amino acids. Germline CDR1 is MNHNY and CDR2 is SVGAGI (reference sequence).

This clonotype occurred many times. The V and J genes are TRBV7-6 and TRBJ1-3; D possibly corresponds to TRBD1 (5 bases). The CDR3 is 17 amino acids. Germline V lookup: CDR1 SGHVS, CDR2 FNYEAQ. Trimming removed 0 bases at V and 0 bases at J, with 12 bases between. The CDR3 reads CASSLALYRSSGNTIYF. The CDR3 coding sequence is TGTGCCAGCAGCTTAGCGCTGTACAGGAGCTCTGGAAACACCATATATTTT.

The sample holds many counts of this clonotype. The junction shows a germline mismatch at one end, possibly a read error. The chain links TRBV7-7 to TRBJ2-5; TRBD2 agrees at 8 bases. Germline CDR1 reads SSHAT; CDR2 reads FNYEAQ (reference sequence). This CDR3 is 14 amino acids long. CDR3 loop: CASSLAGQGETQYF. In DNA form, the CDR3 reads TGTGCTAGCAGCTTAGCGGGGCAGGGAGAGACCCAGTACTTC.

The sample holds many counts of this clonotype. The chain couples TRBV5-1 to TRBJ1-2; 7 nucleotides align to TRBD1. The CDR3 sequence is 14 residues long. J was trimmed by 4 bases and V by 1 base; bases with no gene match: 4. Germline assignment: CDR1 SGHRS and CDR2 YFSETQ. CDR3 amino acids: CASSLLDRAYGYTF. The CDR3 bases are TGCGCCAGCAGCTTGCTAGACAGGGCCTATGGCTACACCTTC.

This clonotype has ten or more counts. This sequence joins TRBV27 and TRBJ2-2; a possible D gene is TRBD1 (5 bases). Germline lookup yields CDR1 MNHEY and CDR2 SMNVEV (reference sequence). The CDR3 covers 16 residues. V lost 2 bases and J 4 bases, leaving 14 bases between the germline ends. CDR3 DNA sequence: TGTGCCAGCAGTTTACTTCAGGCACAGGTCACCGGGGAGCTGTTTTTT. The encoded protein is CASSLLQAQVTGELFF.

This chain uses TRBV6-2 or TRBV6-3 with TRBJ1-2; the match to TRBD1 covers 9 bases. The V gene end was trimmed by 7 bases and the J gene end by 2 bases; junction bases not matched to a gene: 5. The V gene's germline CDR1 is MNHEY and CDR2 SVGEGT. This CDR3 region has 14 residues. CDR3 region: CASTEGQGNYGYTF. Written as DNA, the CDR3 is TGTGCCAGCACCGAGGGACAGGGAAACTATGGCTACACCTTC.

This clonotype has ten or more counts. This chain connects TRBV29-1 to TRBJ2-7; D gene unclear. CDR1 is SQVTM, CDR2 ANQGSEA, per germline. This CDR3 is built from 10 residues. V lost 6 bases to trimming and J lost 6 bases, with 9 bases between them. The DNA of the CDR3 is TGCAGCGTATATAGTGGCGAGCAGTACTTC. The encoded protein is CSVYSGEQYF.

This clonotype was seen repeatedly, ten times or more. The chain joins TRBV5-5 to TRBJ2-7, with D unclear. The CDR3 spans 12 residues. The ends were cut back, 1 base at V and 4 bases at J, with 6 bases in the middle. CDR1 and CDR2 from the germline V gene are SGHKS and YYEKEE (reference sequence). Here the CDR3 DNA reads TGTGCCAGCAGCTTGACAGAGTACGAGCAGTACTTC. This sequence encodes CASSLTEYEQYF.

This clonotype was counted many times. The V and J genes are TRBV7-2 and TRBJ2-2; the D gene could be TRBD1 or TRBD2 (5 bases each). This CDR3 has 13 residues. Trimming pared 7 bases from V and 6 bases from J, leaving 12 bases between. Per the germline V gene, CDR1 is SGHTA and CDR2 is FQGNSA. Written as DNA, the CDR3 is TGTGCCAGCACCCGTGGGACGGCCGGGGAGCTGTTTTTT. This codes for CASTRGTAGELFF.